Below, one T cell receptor (beta chain) is given with its context. A far larger clone lies a single base away; this is likely a read error. Other DNA sequences in the same sample also yield this CDR3. This specimen belongs to a study of shared clonotypes between healthy human individuals. Germline values: CDR1 SGHNT, CDR2 YENEEA. The CDR3 runs to 15 residues. In unsorted samples, genomic DNA was obtained using tens of millions of PBMCs. Method: immunoSEQ multiplex PCR; TCRdb's copy keeps in-frame clones and lacks some. The sample consists of about 460,000 clones, 75% to 80% of them appearing once. Material for sequencing was PBMCs. The chain has TRBV11-3 and TRBJ2-1; no clear D gene. This TCR was recovered from a woman between 40 and 55 years old in good health. Some clones in this sample may be carry-over from other donors' samples. The CDR3 bases are TGTGCTAGCAGCCCCTTCGAAGGCCCCTACAATGAGCAGTTCTTC. This translates into CASSPFEGPYNEQFF.